The present T cell receptor beta chain was sequenced within a study of blood T cell repertoires in COVID-19. Trimming left V 5 bases short and J 0 bases short, with 13 bases between. This CDR3 contains 15 residues. CDR1 is LNHDA, CDR2 SQIVND, per germline (reference sequence). Per the authors' pipeline: Using reference gene primer amplification, nucleated cell counts were estimated. Measured with immunoSEQ multiplex PCR; TCRdb has only the in-frame clones, and not every one. The V and J calls and clone size are taken from that table; D and trimming were inferred from the DNA. The data show a few hundred thousand clones, around nine tenths seen once.

The chain links TRBV19 to TRBJ1-1; no reliable D call. The source is a man younger than 35 with COVID-19, enrolled during active disease. The sample was peripheral blood. The CDR3 DNA reads TGTGCCAGTAGTCGTCGGGCGGGGTTGAACACTGAAGCTTTCTTT. Its protein product is CASSRRAGLNTEAFF.